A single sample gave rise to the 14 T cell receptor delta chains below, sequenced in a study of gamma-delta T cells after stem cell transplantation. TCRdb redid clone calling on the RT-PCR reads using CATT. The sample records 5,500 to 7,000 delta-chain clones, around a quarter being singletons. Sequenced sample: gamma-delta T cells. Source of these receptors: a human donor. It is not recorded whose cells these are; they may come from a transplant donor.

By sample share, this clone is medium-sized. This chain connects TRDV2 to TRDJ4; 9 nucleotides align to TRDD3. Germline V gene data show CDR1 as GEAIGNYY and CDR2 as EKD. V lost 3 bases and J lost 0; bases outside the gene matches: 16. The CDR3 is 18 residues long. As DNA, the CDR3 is TGTGCCTGTGACCAGATCCACTGGGGGAGATCTACTTCCAGACCCCTGATCTTT. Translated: CACDQIHWGRSTSRPLIF.

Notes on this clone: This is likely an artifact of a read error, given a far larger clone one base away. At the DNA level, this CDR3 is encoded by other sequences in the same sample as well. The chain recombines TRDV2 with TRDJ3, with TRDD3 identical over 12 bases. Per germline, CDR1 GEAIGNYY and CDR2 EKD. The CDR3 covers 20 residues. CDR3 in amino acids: CACDIVLGDTDSWDTRQMFF. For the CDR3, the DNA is TGCGCCTGTGACATCGTACTGGGGGATACAGACTCCTGGGACACCCGACAGATGTTTTTC.

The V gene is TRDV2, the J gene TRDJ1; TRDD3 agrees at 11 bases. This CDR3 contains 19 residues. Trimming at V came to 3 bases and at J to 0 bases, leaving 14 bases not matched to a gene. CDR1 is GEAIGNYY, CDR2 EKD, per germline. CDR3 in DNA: TGTGCCTGTGACCCGGTGATGGGGGATACGGAACAGTACACCGATAAACTCATCTTT. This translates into CACDPVMGDTEQYTDKLIF.

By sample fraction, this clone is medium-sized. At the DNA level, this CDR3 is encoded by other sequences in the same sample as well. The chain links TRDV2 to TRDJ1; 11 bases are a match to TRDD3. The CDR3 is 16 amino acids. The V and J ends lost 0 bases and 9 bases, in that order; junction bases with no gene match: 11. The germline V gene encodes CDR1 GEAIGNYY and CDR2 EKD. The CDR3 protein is CACDTLLGDKRSELIF. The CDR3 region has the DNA TGTGCCTGTGACACCTTACTGGGGGATAAAAGAAGTGAACTCATCTTT.

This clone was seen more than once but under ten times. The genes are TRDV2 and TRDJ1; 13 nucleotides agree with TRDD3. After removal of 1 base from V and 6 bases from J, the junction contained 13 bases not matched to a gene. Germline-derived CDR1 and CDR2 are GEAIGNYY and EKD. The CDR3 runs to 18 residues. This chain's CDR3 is CACDTVTGGYARGNKLIF. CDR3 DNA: TGTGCCTGTGACACGGTCACTGGGGGATACGCGAGGGGCAATAAACTCATCTTT.

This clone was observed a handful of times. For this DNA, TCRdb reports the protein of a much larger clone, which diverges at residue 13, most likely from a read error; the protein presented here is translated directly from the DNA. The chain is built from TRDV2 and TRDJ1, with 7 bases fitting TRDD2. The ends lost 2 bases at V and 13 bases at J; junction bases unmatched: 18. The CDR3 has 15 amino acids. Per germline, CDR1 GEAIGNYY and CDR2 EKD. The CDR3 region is CACDSLYPPSSGPIF. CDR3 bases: TGTGCCTGTGACAGTTTATACCCCCCTTCCTCGGGGCCCATCTTT.

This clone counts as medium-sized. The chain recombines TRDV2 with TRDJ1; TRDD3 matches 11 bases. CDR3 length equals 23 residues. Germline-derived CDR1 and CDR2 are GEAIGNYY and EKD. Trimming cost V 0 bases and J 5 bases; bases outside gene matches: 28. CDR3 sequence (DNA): TGTGCCTGTGACACCGTGGGTCCTCAGTACTGGGGGATAAACCCGTCCCTCACAGATAAACTCATCTTT. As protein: CACDTVGPQYWGINPSLTDKLIF.

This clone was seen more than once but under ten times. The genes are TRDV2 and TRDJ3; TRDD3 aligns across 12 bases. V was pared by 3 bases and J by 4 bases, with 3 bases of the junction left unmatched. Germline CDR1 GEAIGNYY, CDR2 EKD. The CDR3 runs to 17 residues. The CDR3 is CACDALGDTWDTRQMFF. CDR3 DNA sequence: TGTGCCTGTGACGCTCTGGGGGATACGTGGGACACCCGACAGATGTTTTTC.

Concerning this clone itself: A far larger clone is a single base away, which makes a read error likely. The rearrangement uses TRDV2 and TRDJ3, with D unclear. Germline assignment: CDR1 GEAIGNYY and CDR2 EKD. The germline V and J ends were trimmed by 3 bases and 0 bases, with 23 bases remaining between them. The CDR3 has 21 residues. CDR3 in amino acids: CACDSVIADAAGSWDTRQMFF. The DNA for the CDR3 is TGTGCCTGTGACTCCGTTATAGCCGACGCCGCGGGCTCCTGGGACACCCGACAGATGTTTTTC.

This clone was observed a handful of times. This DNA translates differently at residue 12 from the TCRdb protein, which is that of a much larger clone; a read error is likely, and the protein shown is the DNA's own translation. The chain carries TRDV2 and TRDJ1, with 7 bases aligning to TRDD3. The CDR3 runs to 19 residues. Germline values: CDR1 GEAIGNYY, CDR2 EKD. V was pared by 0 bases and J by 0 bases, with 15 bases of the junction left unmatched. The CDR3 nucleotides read TGTGCCTGTGACACCCAGTTTCTGGGGGGTCCCCTTTACACCGATAAACTCATCTTT. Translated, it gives CACDTQFLGGPLYTDKLIF.

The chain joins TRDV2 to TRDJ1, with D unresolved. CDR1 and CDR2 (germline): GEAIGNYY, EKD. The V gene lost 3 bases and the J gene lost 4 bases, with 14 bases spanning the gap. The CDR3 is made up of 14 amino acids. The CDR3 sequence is CACDSVGPSDKLIF. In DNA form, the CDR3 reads TGTGCCTGTGACTCCGTCGGACCCAGCGATAAACTCATCTTT.

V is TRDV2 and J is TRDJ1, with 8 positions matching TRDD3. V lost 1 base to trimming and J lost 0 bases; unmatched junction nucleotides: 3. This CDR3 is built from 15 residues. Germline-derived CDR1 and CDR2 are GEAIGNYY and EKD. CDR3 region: CACDTLWGNTDKLIF. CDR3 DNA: TGTGCCTGTGACACTCTCTGGGGGAACACCGATAAACTCATCTTT.

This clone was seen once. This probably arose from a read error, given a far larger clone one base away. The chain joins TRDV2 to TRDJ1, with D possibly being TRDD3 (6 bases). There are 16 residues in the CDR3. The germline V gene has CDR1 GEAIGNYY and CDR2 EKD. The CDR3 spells CARDGLLGPVGGKLIF. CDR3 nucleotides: TGTGCCCGTGACGGCCTACTGGGCCCCGTAGGGGGTAAACTCATCTTT.

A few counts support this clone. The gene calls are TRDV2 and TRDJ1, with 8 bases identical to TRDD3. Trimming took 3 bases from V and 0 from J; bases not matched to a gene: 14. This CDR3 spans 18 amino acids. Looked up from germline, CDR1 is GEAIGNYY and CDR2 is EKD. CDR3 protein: CACDVVRTGGSNTDKLIF. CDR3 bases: TGTGCCTGTGACGTAGTACGTACTGGGGGCTCTAACACCGATAAACTCATCTTT.